This TCR beta chain was observed in a study of blood T cell repertoires in COVID-19 (dated by TCRdb to 2018 to 2021). Turning to the overall study: Samples from collaborators originated in the United States, Italy and Spain and spanned both the acute and convalescent phases of COVID-19. HLA class I and class II types, where available, came from metadata supplied by the sample provider rather than from assay-based typing. The sample metadata nearly always contained a de-identified subject ID, COVID-19 status, age in years and sex. The repertoires were released in a freely available public database meant as a resource for research on the immune response to SARS-CoV-2. Deeply sampled blood TCRbeta repertoires from subjects exposed to, actively infected with, or recovered from COVID-19 were included in the dataset. The material from the prospective study consisted of cDNA or gDNA derived from T cells, B-cell-depleted T cells, or PBMCs. Samples were obtained from the ongoing ImmuneRACE study (first 160 participants) and from 1,254 subjects provided by 6 global collaborators. Overall study outcomes, separate from this receptor: Clinical and demographic metadata were provided uncurated, with the amount varying by source and participant.

TCRbeta CDR3 regions were amplified from genomic DNA by means of the immunoSEQ Assay, a bias-controlled multiplex PCR. In the paper's pipeline: Nucleated cell counts per sample were estimated from amplification of reference gene primers within the assay. Sequence reads were collapsed and filtered to measure the absolute abundance of every unique TCRbeta CDR3 rearrangement. Productive Simpson clonality was computed per sample as the square root of Simpson's diversity index over productive rearrangements. TCRdb carries this immuneACCESS record with in-frame sequences only. Its versions omit some clonotypes, under half of them owing to an unresolved V gene in the studies checked, with the rest unexplained. V and J calls and clone size are as listed in that table; D and trimming were resolved from the DNA. The sample yields 180,000 or so clones; 70% to 90% were counted once. The top ten hold roughly 2.5% of the sample.

About this clone: The antigen it binds to is not known. Base-call qualities are not available, and no considerably larger clone is one nucleotide away.

Each collaborating institution followed its own protocols to collect whole blood in K2EDTA tubes. For TCRbeta analysis, collaborators shipped samples in one of three forms: frozen whole blood, isolated PBMCs, or DNA extracted from either of those sample types. The CDR3 runs 15 amino acids, cysteine and phenylalanine included. Here the CDR3 DNA is all that survives: 45 bases in frame from base 1. The germline V gene specifies SGHTA as CDR1 and FQGTGA as CDR2. The V end gives up 3 bases and the J end 2 bases, leaving 4 bases in the junction not matched to a gene. This sequence was found in a man aged 35-49 years with active or convalescent COVID-19. Material: peripheral blood. The chain is assembled from TRBV7-3 and TRBJ2-1, and 7 junction bases match TRBD2. For the CDR3, the sequence is CASSFLAAPYNEQFF. In nucleotide form, the sequence is TGTGCCAGCAGCTTCCTAGCGGCCCCCTACAATGAGCAGTTCTTC. The full variable domain, completed from the reference TRBV7-3 and TRBJ2-1 proteins outside the CDR3, reads GAGVSQTPSNKVTEKGKYVELRCDPISGHTALYWYRQSLGQGPEFLIYFQGTGAADDSGLPNDRFFAVRPEGSVSTLKIQRTERGDSAVYLCASSFLAAPYNEQFFGPGTRLTVL.